This entry lists 3 T cell receptor beta chains sequenced from one sample in a study of cytomegalovirus exposure and HLA in healthy donors (dated by TCRdb to between 2016 and 2019). Library prep was done by the immunoSEQ multiplex PCR assay. The multiplex PCR relied on a mix of 60 forward primers for TCR Vbeta segments and 13 reverse primers for TCR Jbeta segments. As stored in TCRdb, this immuneACCESS dataset retains in-frame rearrangements with V and J assigned. A fraction of the clones does not appear; measured against another copy, unresolved V genes explain less than half of the discrepancy, and the remainder lacks a known reason. Counted in this sample were about 140,000 clones; 73% of them appeared once. Clones ranked in the top ten supply over 13% of the sample. The specimen was PBMCs. These receptors all come from a human donor in good health.

The DNA for the CDR3 is TGTGCCAGCATCCCCAGCGGGCTTCGCAACGAGCAGTACTTC. It is translated as CASIPSGLRNEQYF. The rearrangement joins TRBV2 to TRBJ2-7; a possible D gene is TRBD2 (6 bases). V was trimmed by 7 bases and J by 5 bases, leaving 18 bases between them. This CDR3 is built from 14 residues. Germline V gene sequence: CDR1 SNHLY, CDR2 FYNNEI.

This clone was counted only a few times. The rearrangement links TRBV9 to TRBJ2-2; D unresolved. There are 13 residues in the CDR3. Germline V CDR1 and CDR2: SGDLS, YYNGEE. Trimming left V 5 bases short and J 8 bases short, with 13 bases between. The CDR3: CASRPPGFGELFF. Here the CDR3 DNA reads TGTGCCAGCAGACCTCCCGGGTTTGGGGAGCTGTTTTTT.

This chain connects TRBV13 to TRBJ2-3, with 8 bases that match TRBD2. The ends lost 2 bases at V and 5 bases at J; junction bases unmatched: 6. CDR1 PRHDT and CDR2 FYEKMQ come from the germline V gene (reference sequence). This CDR3 is built from 15 residues. CDR3 DNA sequence: TGTGCCAGCAGCTTACCCGGGAGGGCGGAAGATACGCAGTATTTT. This encodes CASSLPGRAEDTQYF. Full variable domain (missing parts from reference TRBV13 and TRBJ2-3): AAGVIQSPRHLIKEKRETATLKCYPIPRHDTVYWYQQGPGQDPQFLISFYEKMQSDKGSIPDRFSAQQFSDYHSELNMSSLELGDSALYFCASSLPGRAEDTQYFGPGTRLTVL.